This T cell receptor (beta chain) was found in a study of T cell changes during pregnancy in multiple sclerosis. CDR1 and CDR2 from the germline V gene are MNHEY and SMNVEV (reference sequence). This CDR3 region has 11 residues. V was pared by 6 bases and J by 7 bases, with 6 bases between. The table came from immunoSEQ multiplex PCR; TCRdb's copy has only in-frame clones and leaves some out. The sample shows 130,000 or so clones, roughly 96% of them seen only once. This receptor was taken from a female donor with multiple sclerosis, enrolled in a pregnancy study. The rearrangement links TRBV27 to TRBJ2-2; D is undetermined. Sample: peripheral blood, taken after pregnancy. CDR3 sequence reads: CASRFGGELFF. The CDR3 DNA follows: TGTGCCAGCAGGTTCGGCGGGGAGCTGTTTTTT.